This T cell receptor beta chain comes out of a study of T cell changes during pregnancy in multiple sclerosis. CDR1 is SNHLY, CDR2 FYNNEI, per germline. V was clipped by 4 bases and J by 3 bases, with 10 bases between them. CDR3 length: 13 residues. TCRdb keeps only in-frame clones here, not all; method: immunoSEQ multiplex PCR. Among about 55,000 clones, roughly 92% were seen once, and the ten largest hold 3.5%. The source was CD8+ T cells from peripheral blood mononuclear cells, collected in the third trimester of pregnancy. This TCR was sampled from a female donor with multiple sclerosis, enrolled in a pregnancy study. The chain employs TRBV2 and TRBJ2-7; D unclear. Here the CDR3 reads CASSGRQDYEQYF. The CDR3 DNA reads TGTGCCAGCAGTGGTCGGCAGGACTACGAGCAGTACTTC.